This is a list of T cell receptor beta chains from one sample in a study of vaccination effects on CD4 cells after COVID-19. Sequencing was performed with immunoSEQ multiplex PCR; in TCRdb, only in-frame clones are kept and a portion is missing. The data show around 56,000 clones, over 60% seen once. What these receptors recognize is not known. The sample was CD4+ T cells from PBMCs cultured without peptide, taken before COVID-19 vaccination. These receptors originate from a human donor who received a COVID-19 vaccine. The CDR3 runs from the conserved cysteine through the conserved F or W.

>TRBV19
CASQLRDHNQPQHF
>TRBV29-1
CSVKGQGIGNEQFF
>TRBV19
CASSGRGGQGAGWNTGELFF
>TRBV19
CASSIGQGNEKLFF
>TRBV7-2
CASAHPGSTDTQYF
>TRBV2
CASRKEKGTEAFF
>TRBV3-1/TRBV3-2
CASSQDQLAGGTYTDTQYF
>TRBV5-5
CASSFTRQARQGNSETQYF
>TRBV7-2
CASSLSPGGYGYTF
>TRBV7-9
CASSRGGDGELFF
>TRBV6-5
CASESYGANVLTF
>TRBV7-2
CASSLEFSSSYGYTF
>TRBV7-8
CASSPNPGNTGELFF
>TRBV7-8
CASSLNRGSLPSGYTF
>TRBV7-3
CASSLIAGTSYNEQFF
>TRBV3-1/TRBV3-2
CASSQVVKSSGANVLTF
>TRBV27
CASRGLRGTNEQFF
>TRBV6-1
CASSEGPGDNSPLHF
>TRBV5-1
CASSLDPGAATEAFF
>TRBV30
CAWSVLRGDTQYF
>TRBV14
CASSRTGAGNTIYF
>TRBV5-6
CASSQELRRGVSGELFF
>TRBV14
CASSQLYSYNEQFF
>TRBV24-1
CATSVRGGSTSTDTQYF
>TRBV18
CASSPRILDTQYF
>TRBV6-6
CASSASRGTYGYTF
>TRBV9
CASSVGGTDTQYF
>TRBV2
CASSQYNEQFF
>TRBV18
CASSSATGGEQFF
>TRBV6-5
CASSVQTGTNQPQHF
>TRBV5-1
CASSLDGQGASGANVLTF
>TRBV18
CASSPGPTAETQYF
>TRBV24-1
CATSDFSEGKQYF
>TRBV24-1
CATSSGSYDEQFF
>TRBV27
CASFPGGAGRTEAFF
>TRBV24-1
CATSGSSGGNQPQHF
>TRBV9
CASSVGSGTSLNSPLHF
>TRBV6-6
CASITGGHRPNEQFF
>TRBV3-1/TRBV3-2
CASSVRDRGNTIYF
>TRBV24-1
CATSDLGGTEAFF
>TRBV27
CASSRPGQGTGELFF
>TRBV6-5
CASSYSKINEKLFF
>TRBV19
CASSIVGIAGEAFF
>TRBV6-4
CASSLRGNEQFF
>TRBV7-3
CASSSDRGPGNTIYF
>TRBV2
CASSTGYNSPLHF
>TRBV5-1
CASSLSGQPPNEQFF
>TRBV6-5
CASSGNGNQPQHF
>TRBV9
CASSRDRARETQYF
>TRBV5-1
CASSLGTGLQKLFF
>TRBV20-1
CSASRMNTEAFF